What follows is one TCR beta chain and its context. Its antigen is not identified. The CDR3 is 14 residues long. From germline, CDR1 is SEHNR and CDR2 FQNEAQ (reference sequence). The sample comes from a study of blood T cells in healthy people across ages. Primed by a sample-barcoded 5' primer and a J-beta primer mix, a second PCR proceeded for 7 to 11 cycles. Each CDR3 protein is one row after TCRdb ran MiXCR on the 5' RACE reads. The sample comprises some 1.8 million distinct CDR3 sequences, more than 35% of which are singletons, and around 23% rests with the top ten. The study's findings and limits: Long-lived and aged donors differed, with more naive CD4+ cells and higher diversity in the long-lived.

This chain uses TRBV7-9 with TRBJ2-5; perhaps TRBD2 as D (6 bases). The end of the DNA fits TRBJ2-7 better, so the J call may be wrong. The sample taken for sequencing was blood. The TCR sequence derives from a human donor in good health. The CDR3 DNA follows: TGTGCCAGCAGCTCCCTAGGCGGGGCCGGCGAGCAGTACTTC. It codes for CASSSLGGAGEQYF.